The 25 T cell receptor beta chains given below trace back to one sample, sequenced in a study of blood T cell repertoires in COVID-19. Generated by immunoSEQ multiplex PCR, the TCRdb table keeps only in-frame clones and is missing some. The table includes about 370,000 clones, 70% to 90% detected once. The sequenced material came from peripheral blood. All receptors derive from a woman between 25 and 40 years old with COVID-19, enrolled during active disease.

This chain links TRBV5-1 with TRBJ2-7; TRBD1 might be the D (5 bases). The ends were cut back, 1 base at V and 1 base at J, with 15 bases in the middle. The germline gives CDR1 SGHRS, CDR2 YFSETQ. This CDR3 has 16 residues. This chain's CDR3 is CASSLTRQPVSYEQYF. CDR3 DNA: TGCGCCAGCAGCTTGACGCGACAGCCTGTTTCCTACGAGCAGTACTTC. Combining the CDR3 with reference TRBV5-1 and TRBJ2-7 gives the whole variable domain KAGVTQTPRYLIKTRGQQVTLSCSPISGHRSVSWYQQTPGQGLQFLFEYFSETQRNKGNFPGRFSGRQFSNSRSEMNVSTLELGDSALYLCASSLTRQPVSYEQYFGPGTRLTVT.

J is TRBJ2-7 and V is TRBV3-1 (or the pseudogene TRBV3-2), with D perhaps matching TRBD2 (5 bases). CDR1 is LGHDT and CDR2 is YNNKEL in the germline V gene (reference sequence). V lost 3 bases, J lost 2 bases, and 8 bases lay in between. The CDR3 covers 13 residues. The CDR3 bases are TGTGCCAGCAGCCAGGACGGGACCTACGAGCAGTACTTC. It is translated as CASSQDGTYEQYF.

The chain recombines TRBV6-5 with TRBJ1-1, with D hard to call. Germline values: CDR1 MNHEY, CDR2 SVGAGI. V was trimmed by 8 bases and J by 1 base, leaving 8 bases between them. The CDR3 covers 12 residues. DNA of the CDR3: TGTGCCAGCCATGGGAGGAACACTGAAGCTTTCTTT. Translating it yields CASHGRNTEAFF.

This clone showed up just once. The CDR3 nucleotides are TGTGCCAGCAGCTTCAGGGGGGCAGGCGCTGGAAACACCATATATTTT. As protein: CASSFRGAGAGNTIYF. V usage is TRBV11-2 and J usage is TRBJ1-3; the match to TRBD1 covers 7 bases. Germline loops: CDR1 SGHAT, CDR2 FQNNGV. The CDR3 is 16 residues long. V was pared by 3 bases and J by 2 bases, with 7 bases of the junction left unmatched.

The rearrangement uses TRBV11-2 and TRBJ1-4; TRBD1 might be the D (5 bases). Between the trimmed V and J ends, which lost 0 bases and 10 bases, there was a span of 9 bases. Germline loops: CDR1 SGHAT, CDR2 FQNNGV. This CDR3 contains 13 residues. As DNA, the CDR3 is TGTGCCAGCAGCTTAGAAGGGGCGGTAAAACTGTTTTTT. Protein: CASSLEGAVKLFF.

CDR3 residues: CATSDVDREKLFF. CDR3 in DNA: TGTGCCACCAGTGATGTGGACAGGGAAAAACTGTTTTTT. The chain is built from TRBV24-1 and TRBJ1-4; 7 bases fit TRBD1. Germline trimming cut 3 bases from V and 8 bases from J; bases unmatched to any gene: 2. CDR1 and CDR2 from the germline V gene are KGHDR and SFDVKD. The CDR3 extends over 13 amino acids.

About this clone: Within the sample, other DNA sequences also encode this same CDR3. The rearrangement joins TRBV5-1 to TRBJ2-3, with 8 bases fitting TRBD2. The junction had 0 bases not matched to a gene; V was cut back by 3 bases and J by 0 bases. The CDR3 sequence is 14 residues long. Germline lookup yields CDR1 SGHRS and CDR2 YFSETQ. The CDR3 protein is CASSSSGSTDTQYF. Written as DNA, the CDR3 is TGCGCCAGCAGCTCTAGCGGGAGCACAGATACGCAGTATTTT. The full variable domain, with the rest looked up from reference TRBV5-1 and TRBJ2-3, is KAGVTQTPRYLIKTRGQQVTLSCSPISGHRSVSWYQQTPGQGLQFLFEYFSETQRNKGNFPGRFSGRQFSNSRSEMNVSTLELGDSALYLCASSSSGSTDTQYFGPGTRLTVL.

This clone showed up just once. The CDR3 spells CASAGRVGETQYF. CDR3 DNA: TGTGCCAGCGCCGGGAGGGTAGGTGAGACCCAGTACTTC. The V and J genes are TRBV7-2 and TRBJ2-5, with 8 bases aligning to TRBD2. V lost 8 bases and J lost 5; bases outside the gene matches: 7. The CDR3 extends over 13 amino acids. Germline-derived CDR1 and CDR2 are SGHTA and FQGNSA.

This sequence joins TRBV28 and TRBJ1-3; no reliable D call. This CDR3 spans 12 amino acids. The V and J ends lost 8 bases and 0 bases respectively, with 5 bases between them. In germline, CDR1 is MDHEN, CDR2 SYDVKM. CDR3 residues: CASLSSGNTIYF. CDR3 bases: TGTGCCAGCTTGAGCTCTGGAAACACCATATATTTT.

The rearrangement uses TRBV20-1 and TRBJ2-7; no definite D call. Germline CDR1 DFQATT, CDR2 SNEGSKA (reference sequence). The CDR3 spans 10 residues. V was shortened by 5 bases and J by 3 bases, with 5 bases between the two germline ends. CDR3 protein: CSALRYEQYF. The CDR3 region has the DNA TGCAGTGCTCTCCGCTACGAGCAGTACTTC.

This clone was found a few times. The chain combines TRBV15 with TRBJ2-5, with D tentatively TRBD2 (7 bases). CDR1 and CDR2 (germline): LNHNV, YYDKDF (reference sequence). The CDR3 covers 15 residues. V lost 0 bases, J lost 5 bases, and 13 bases lay in between. In nucleotides, the CDR3 is TGTGCCACCAGCAGAGATCGGGGGGCAGGGGAGACCCAGTACTTC. Its translation: CATSRDRGAGETQYF. Filled out from reference TRBV15 and TRBJ2-5, the complete variable domain reads DAMVIQNPRYQVTQFGKPVTLSCSQTLNHNVMYWYQQKSSQAPKLLFHYYDKDFNNEADTPDNFQSRRPNTSFCFLDIRSPGLGDTAMYLCATSRDRGAGETQYFGPGTRLLVL.

The rearrangement links TRBV3-1 (or the pseudogene TRBV3-2) to TRBJ1-5; 7 bases map to TRBD1. Unmatched junction bases numbered 8, after V lost 4 bases and J lost 2 bases. The CDR3 runs to 16 residues. Germline V gene lookup returns CDR1 LGHDT and CDR2 YNNKEL (reference sequence). Here the CDR3 DNA reads TGTGCCAGCAGCCCCAGCGAGGGGGCAGGCAATCAGCCCCAGCATTTT. This codes for CASSPSEGAGNQPQHF.

This clone was seen once. Other DNA sequences of this sample code for an identical CDR3. The V and J genes are TRBV7-9 and TRBJ2-2; 7 nucleotides line up with TRBD2. V was pared by 1 base and J by 1 base, with 3 bases of the junction left unmatched. CDR1 and CDR2 (germline): SEHNR, FQNEAQ (reference sequence). The CDR3 extends over 16 amino acids. The CDR3 reads CASSLGAGENTGELFF. The CDR3, as DNA: TGTGCCAGCAGCTTAGGGGCGGGGGAGAACACCGGGGAGCTGTTTTTT.

The gene calls are TRBV4-1 and TRBJ2-7; D remains ambiguous. Germline CDR1 reads MGHRA; CDR2 reads YSYEKL. With 0 bases removed from V and 3 bases from J, the gap between germline ends came to 15 bases. There are 16 residues in the CDR3. CDR3 sequence (DNA): TGCGCCAGCAGCCAAGATAGGTCAGCGAAATACTACGAGCAGTACTTC. Translated, it gives CASSQDRSAKYYEQYF.

This sequence joins TRBV29-1 and TRBJ2-2; 9 bases match TRBD1. The junction had 10 bases not matched to a gene; V was cut back by 7 bases and J by 4 bases. CDR1 SQVTM and CDR2 ANQGSEA come from the germline V gene. CDR3 size: 15 residues. The CDR3 nucleotides are TGCAGCGGTCGGCCGGGGACAGGGCTCACCGGGGAGCTGTTTTTT. Its protein product is CSGRPGTGLTGELFF.

This clone was detected only once. The J gene is TRBJ2-7, the V gene TRBV28, with TRBD2 identical over 7 bases. Looked up from germline, CDR1 is MDHEN and CDR2 is SYDVKM. This CDR3 is built from 14 residues. The J segment lost 2 bases and the V segment lost 10 bases, leaving 11 bases of the junction unmatched. The chain's CDR3 is CATQPAGAPYEQYF. The CDR3 region has the DNA TGTGCCACTCAACCTGCGGGAGCTCCCTACGAGCAGTACTTC.

The chain is built from TRBV29-1 and TRBJ2-5; D may be TRBD1 (5 bases). CDR3 length equals 14 residues. Looked up from germline, CDR1 is SQVTM and CDR2 is ANQGSEA. The V end lost 4 bases, the J end lost 1 base, and 13 bases lay between the germline ends. The CDR3 DNA is TGCAGCGTTGGGGGCGACGAGGTCCAAGAGACCCAGTACTTC. This sequence encodes CSVGGDEVQETQYF.

The V gene is TRBV10-3, the J gene TRBJ2-7; TRBD1 matches 7 bases. The CDR3 covers 14 residues. With V trimmed by 6 bases and J by 5 bases, 10 bases remained unmatched. Germline CDR1 is ENHRY and CDR2 is SYGVKD. CDR3 nucleotide sequence: TGTGCCATCAGAATGGACAGGATCGAGGACGAGCAGTACTTC. This encodes CAIRMDRIEDEQYF.

The DNA for the CDR3 is TGTGCCAGCTCACTCAGTGCGGATAGCAATCAGCCCCAGCATTTT. It specifies CASSLSADSNQPQHF. J is TRBJ1-5 and V is TRBV18, with no clear D. Trimming took off 4 bases at V and 0 bases at J, with 10 bases between the two ends. Germline V gene lookup returns CDR1 KGHSH and CDR2 LQKENI. This CDR3 is 15 amino acids long. The full variable domain, completed using reference TRBV18 and TRBJ1-5, is NAGVMQNPRHLVRRRGQEARLRCSPMKGHSHVYWYRQLPEEGLKFMVYLQKENIIDESGMPKERFSAEFPKEGPSILRIQQVVRGDSAAYFCASSLSADSNQPQHFGDGTRLSIL.

Only one count was recorded for this clone. The rearrangement uses TRBV29-1 and TRBJ1-6; 7 bases are a match to TRBD1. The CDR3 totals 13 residues. V shed 4 bases, J shed 6 bases, and the junction held 3 bases outside the gene matches. Per the germline V gene, CDR1 is SQVTM and CDR2 is ANQGSEA. The chain's CDR3 is CSVGDSFNSPLHF. The CDR3 region has the DNA TGCAGCGTTGGGGACAGTTTTAATTCACCCCTCCACTTT.

The chain couples TRBV5-4 to TRBJ2-7; a possible D gene is TRBD1 (6 bases). Trimming pared 1 base from V and 2 bases from J, leaving 10 bases between. Germline CDR1 is SGHNT and CDR2 is YYREEE (reference sequence). The CDR3 spans 14 residues. CDR3 protein: CASSLQQGPYEQYF. DNA of the CDR3: TGTGCCAGCAGCTTGCAGCAGGGGCCCTACGAGCAGTACTTC.

V and J are TRBV7-9 and TRBJ1-2; a possible D gene is TRBD1 (6 bases). Germline V gives CDR1 SEHNR, CDR2 FQNEAQ (reference sequence). The V end was cut by 5 bases, the J end by 8 bases, with 15 bases between. This CDR3 is 13 amino acids long. The CDR3 protein is CASSTGGASGYTF. For the CDR3, the DNA is TGTGCCAGCAGCACCGGGGGGGCGAGCGGCTACACCTTC.

J is TRBJ2-5 and V is TRBV28; possible D gene TRBD1, 5 bases. The CDR3 has 15 residues. CDR1 is MDHEN, CDR2 SYDVKM, per germline. Trimming removed 6 bases from V and 6 bases from J, with 20 bases in between. The CDR3: CASSIRVWGMKTQYF. The CDR3 region has the DNA TGTGCCAGCAGCATCAGGGTGTGGGGCATGAAGACCCAGTACTTC.

This chain joins TRBV5-1 and TRBJ1-1; D is unresolved. Trimming removed 2 bases at V and 3 bases at J, with 11 bases between. The CDR3 is made up of 14 amino acids. In germline, CDR1 is SGHRS, CDR2 YFSETQ. The CDR3 reads CASSFWNADTEAFF. CDR3 coding DNA: TGCGCCAGCAGCTTCTGGAACGCGGACACTGAAGCTTTCTTT.

This clone turned up a few times. The rearrangement joins TRBV29-1 to TRBJ1-2, with a weak D call TRBD1 (5 bases). CDR1 SQVTM and CDR2 ANQGSEA come from the germline V gene. Trimming pared 3 bases from V and 1 base from J, leaving 9 bases between. This CDR3 spans 13 amino acids. The CDR3 region is CSVDADSNYGYTF. CDR3 DNA: TGCAGCGTTGACGCAGACAGTAACTATGGCTACACCTTC.